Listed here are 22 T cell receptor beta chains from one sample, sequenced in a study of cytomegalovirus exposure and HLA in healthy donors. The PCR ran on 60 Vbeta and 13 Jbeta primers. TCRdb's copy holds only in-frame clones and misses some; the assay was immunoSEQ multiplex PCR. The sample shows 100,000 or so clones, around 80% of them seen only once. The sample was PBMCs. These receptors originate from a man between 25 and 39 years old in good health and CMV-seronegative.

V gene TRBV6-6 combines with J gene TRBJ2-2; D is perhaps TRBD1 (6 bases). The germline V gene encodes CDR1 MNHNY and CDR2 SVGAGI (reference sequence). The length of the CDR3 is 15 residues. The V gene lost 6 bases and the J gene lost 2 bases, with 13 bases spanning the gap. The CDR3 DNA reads TGTGCCAGCAGGACCGGGACACTCAACACCGGGGAGCTGTTTTTT. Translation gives CASRTGTLNTGELFF.

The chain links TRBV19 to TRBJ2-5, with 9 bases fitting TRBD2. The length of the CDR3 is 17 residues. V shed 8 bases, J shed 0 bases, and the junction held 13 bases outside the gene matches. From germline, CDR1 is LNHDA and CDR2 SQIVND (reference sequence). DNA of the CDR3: TGTGCCAGTGCTTCGTTGGTAGCGGGAGAAAACCAAGAGACCCAGTACTTC. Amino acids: CASASLVAGENQETQYF.

Here the CDR3 reads CASRSSGGAKNIQYF. CDR3 nucleotide sequence: TGTGCAAGTCGCTCTAGCGGGGGCGCTAAAAACATTCAGTACTTC. The rearrangement joins TRBV12-2 to TRBJ2-4; TRBD2, the D gene given by the table, was not confirmed from the DNA. TRBV12-2 is a pseudogene segment. The CDR3 consists of 15 residues.

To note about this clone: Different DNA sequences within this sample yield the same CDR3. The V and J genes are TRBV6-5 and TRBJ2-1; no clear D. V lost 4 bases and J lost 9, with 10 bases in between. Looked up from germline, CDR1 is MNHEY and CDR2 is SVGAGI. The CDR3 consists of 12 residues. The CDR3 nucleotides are TGTGCCAGCAGTTCTTCAGGTGGTGAGCAGTTCTTC. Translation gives CASSSSGGEQFF.

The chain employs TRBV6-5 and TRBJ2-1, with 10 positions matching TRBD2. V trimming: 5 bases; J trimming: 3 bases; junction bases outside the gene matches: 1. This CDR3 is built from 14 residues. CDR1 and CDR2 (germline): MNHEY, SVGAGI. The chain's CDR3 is CASSRTSGYNEQFF. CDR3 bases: TGTGCCAGCAGTCGGACTAGCGGCTACAATGAGCAGTTCTTC.

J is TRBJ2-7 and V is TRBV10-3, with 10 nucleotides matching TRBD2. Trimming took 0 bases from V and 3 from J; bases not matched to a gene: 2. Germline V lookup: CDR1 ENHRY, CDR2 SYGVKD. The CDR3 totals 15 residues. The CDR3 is CAISESTSGIYEQYF. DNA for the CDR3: TGTGCCATCAGTGAGTCCACTAGCGGGATCTACGAGCAGTACTTC.

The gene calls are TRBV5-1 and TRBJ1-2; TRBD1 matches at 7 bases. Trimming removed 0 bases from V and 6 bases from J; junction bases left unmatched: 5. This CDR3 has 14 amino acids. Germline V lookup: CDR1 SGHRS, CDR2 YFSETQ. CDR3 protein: CASSLELTGNGYTF. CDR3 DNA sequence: TGCGCCAGCAGCTTGGAGCTGACAGGGAATGGCTACACCTTC. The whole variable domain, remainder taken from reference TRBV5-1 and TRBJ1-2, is KAGVTQTPRYLIKTRGQQVTLSCSPISGHRSVSWYQQTPGQGLQFLFEYFSETQRNKGNFPGRFSGRQFSNSRSEMNVSTLELGDSALYLCASSLELTGNGYTFGSGTRLTVV.

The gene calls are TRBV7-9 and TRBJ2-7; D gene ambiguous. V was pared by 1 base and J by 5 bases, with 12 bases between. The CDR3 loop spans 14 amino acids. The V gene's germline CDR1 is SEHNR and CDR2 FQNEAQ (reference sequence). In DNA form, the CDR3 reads TGTGCCAGCAGCTTAGGAGGCGGCCTGCACGAGCAGTACTTC. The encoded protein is CASSLGGGLHEQYF.

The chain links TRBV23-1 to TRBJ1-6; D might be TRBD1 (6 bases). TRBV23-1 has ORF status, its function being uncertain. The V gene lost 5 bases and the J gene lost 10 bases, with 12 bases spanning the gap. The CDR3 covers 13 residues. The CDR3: CASSKDRKSPLHF. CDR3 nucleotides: TGCGCCAGCAGTAAAGACAGGAAATCACCCCTCCACTTT.

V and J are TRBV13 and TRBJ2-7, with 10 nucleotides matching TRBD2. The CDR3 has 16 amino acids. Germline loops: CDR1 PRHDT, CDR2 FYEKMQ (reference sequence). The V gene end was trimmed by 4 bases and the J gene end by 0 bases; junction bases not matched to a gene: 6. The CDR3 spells CASSSQREGHSYEQYF. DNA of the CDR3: TGTGCCAGCAGCTCCCAGCGGGAGGGCCACTCCTACGAGCAGTACTTC.

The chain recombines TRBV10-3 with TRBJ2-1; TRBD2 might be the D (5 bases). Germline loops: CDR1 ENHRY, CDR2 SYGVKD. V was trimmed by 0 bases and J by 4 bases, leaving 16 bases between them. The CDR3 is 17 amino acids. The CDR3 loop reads CAISESSPGRGYNEQFF. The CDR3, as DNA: TGTGCCATCAGTGAGTCTTCCCCAGGTAGAGGGTACAATGAGCAGTTCTTC.

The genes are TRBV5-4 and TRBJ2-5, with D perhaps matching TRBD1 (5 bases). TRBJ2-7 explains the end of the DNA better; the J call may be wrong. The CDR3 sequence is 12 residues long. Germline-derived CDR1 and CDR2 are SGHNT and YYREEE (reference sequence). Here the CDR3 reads CASSWGNYEQYF. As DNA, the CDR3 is TGTGCCAGCAGCTGGGGCAACTACGAGCAGTACTTC.

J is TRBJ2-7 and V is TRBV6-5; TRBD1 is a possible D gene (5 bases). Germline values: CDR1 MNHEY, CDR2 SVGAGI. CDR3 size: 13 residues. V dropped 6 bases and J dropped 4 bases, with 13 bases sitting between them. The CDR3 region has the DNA TGTGCCAGCAGACAAGGACACTTGTACGAGCAGTACTTC. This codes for CASRQGHLYEQYF.

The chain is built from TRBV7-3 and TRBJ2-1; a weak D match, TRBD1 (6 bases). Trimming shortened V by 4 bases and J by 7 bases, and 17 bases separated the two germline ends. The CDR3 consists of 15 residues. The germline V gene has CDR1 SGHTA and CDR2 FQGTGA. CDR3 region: CASSSAQGIVNEQFF. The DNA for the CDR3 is TGTGCCAGCAGCTCCGCTCAGGGGATAGTTAATGAGCAGTTCTTC.

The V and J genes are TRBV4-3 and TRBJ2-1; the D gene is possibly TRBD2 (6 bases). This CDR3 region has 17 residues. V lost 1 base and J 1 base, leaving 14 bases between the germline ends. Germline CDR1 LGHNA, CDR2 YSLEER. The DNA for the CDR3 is TGCGCCAGCAGCCAAGGCGGATCGGGGACTTCCTACAATGAGCAGTTCTTC. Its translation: CASSQGGSGTSYNEQFF.

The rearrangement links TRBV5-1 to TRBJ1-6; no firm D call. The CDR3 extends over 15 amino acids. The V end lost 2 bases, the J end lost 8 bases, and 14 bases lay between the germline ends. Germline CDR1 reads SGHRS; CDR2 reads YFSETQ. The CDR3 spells CASSFEGGLDSPLHF. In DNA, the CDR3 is TGCGCCAGCAGCTTCGAGGGCGGATTAGATTCACCCCTCCACTTT.

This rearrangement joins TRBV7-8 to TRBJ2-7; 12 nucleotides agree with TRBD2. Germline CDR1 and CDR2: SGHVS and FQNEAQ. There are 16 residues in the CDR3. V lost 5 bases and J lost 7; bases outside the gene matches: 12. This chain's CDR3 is CASSRWLLAGGGEQYF. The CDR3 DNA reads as TGTGCCAGCAGCCGTTGGTTACTAGCGGGAGGAGGTGAGCAGTACTTC.

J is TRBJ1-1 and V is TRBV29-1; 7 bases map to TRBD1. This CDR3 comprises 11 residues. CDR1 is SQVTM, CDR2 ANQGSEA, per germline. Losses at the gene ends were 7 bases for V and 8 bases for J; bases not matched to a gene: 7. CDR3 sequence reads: CSGLQGTEAFF. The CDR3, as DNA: TGCAGCGGACTACAGGGGACCGAAGCTTTCTTT. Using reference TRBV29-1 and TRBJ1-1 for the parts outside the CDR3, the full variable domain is SAVISQKPSRDICQRGTSLTIQCQVDSQVTMMFWYRQQPGQSLTLIATANQGSEATYESGFVIDKFPISRPNLTFSTLTVSNMSPEDSSIYLCSGLQGTEAFFGQGTRLTVV.

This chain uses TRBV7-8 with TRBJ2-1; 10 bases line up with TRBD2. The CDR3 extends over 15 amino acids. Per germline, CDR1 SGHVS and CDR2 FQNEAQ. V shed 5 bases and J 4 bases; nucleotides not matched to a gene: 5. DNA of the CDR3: TGTGCCAGCAGCCAGAGCGGGGGGGCTTACAATGAGCAGTTCTTC. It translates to CASSQSGGAYNEQFF.

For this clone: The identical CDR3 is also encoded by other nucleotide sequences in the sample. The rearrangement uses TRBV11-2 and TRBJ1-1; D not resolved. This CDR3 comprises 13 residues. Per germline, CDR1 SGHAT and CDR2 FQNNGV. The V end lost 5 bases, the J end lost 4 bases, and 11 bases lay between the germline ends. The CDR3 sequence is CASSLERGTEAFF. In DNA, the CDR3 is TGTGCCAGCAGCCTCGAGCGGGGCACTGAAGCTTTCTTT.

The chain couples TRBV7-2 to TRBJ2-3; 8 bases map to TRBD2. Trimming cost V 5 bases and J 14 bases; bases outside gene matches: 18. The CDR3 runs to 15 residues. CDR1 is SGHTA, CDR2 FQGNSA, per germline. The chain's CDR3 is CASSPHRGAGDMAYF. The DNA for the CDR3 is TGTGCCAGCAGCCCCCACCGGGGAGCGGGGGACATGGCGTATTTT.

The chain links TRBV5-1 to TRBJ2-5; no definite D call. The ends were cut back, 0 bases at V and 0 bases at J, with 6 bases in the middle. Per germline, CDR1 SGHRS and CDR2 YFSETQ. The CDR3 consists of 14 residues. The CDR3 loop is CASSLGDYQETQYF. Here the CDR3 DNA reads TGCGCCAGCAGCTTGGGAGACTACCAAGAGACCCAGTACTTC.